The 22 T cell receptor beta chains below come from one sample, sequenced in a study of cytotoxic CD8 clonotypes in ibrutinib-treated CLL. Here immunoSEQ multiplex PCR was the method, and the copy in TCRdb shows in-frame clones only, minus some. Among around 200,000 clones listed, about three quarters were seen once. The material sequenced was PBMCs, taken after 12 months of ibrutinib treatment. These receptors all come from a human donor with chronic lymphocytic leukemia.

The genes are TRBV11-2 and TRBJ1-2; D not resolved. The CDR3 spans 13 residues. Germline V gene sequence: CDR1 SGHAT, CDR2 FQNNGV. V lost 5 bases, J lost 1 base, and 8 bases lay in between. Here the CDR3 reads CASSPTNNYGYTF. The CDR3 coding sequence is TGTGCCAGCAGCCCGACGAATAACTATGGCTACACCTTC.

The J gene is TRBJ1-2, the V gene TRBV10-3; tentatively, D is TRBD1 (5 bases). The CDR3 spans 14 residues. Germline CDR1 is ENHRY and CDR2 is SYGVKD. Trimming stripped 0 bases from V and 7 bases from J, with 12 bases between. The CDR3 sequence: CAISESKGSSGYTF. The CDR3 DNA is TGTGCCATCAGTGAGTCTAAGGGGTCGAGTGGCTACACCTTC.

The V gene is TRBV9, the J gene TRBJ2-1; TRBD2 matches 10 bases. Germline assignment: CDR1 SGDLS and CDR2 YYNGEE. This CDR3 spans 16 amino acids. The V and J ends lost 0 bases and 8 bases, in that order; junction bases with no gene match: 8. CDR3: CASSVDGLAGVDEQFF. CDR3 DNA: TGTGCCAGCAGCGTAGATGGGCTAGCGGGAGTTGATGAGCAGTTCTTC.

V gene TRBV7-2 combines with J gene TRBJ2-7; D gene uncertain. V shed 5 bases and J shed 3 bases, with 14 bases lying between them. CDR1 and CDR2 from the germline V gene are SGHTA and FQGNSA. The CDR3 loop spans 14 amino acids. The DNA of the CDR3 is TGTGCCAGCAGCCCAGTTGGGGTCAGCTACGAGCAGTACTTC. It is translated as CASSPVGVSYEQYF.

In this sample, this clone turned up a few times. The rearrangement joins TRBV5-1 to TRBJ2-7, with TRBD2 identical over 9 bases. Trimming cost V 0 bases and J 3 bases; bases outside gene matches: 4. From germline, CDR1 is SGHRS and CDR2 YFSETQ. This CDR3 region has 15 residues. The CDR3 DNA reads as TGCGCCAGCAGCTTGGCAACTAGCGGGTACTACGAGCAGTACTTC. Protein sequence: CASSLATSGYYEQYF.

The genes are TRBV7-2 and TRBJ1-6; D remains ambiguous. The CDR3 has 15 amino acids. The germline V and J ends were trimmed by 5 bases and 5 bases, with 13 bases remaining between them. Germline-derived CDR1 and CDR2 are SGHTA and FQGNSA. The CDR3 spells CASSHLQKHNSPLHF. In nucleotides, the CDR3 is TGTGCCAGCAGCCACCTCCAGAAACATAATTCACCCCTCCACTTT. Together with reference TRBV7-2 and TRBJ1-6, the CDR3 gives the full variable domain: GAGVSQSPSNKVTEKGKDVELRCDPISGHTALYWYRQSLGQGLEFLIYFQGNSAPDKSGLPSDRFSAERTGGSVSTLTIQRTQQEDSAVYLCASSHLQKHNSPLHFGNGTRLTVT.

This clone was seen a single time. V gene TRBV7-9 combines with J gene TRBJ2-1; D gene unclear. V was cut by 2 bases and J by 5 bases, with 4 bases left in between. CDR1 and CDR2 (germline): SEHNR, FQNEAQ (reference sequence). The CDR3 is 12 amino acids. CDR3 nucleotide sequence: TGTGCCAGCAGCTTAAATAACAATGAGCAGTTCTTC. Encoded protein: CASSLNNNEQFF. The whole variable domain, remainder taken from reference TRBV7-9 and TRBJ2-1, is DTGVSQNPRHKITKRGQNVTFRCDPISEHNRLYWYRQTLGQGPEFLTYFQNEAQLEKSRLLSDRFSAERPKGSFSTLEIQRTEQGDSAMYLCASSLNNNEQFFGPGTRLTVL.

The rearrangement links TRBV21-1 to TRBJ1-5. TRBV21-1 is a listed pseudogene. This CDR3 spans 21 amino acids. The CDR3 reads CASRHSQGGRMHQGHNQPQHF. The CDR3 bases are TGTGCCAGCCGACATTCCCAAGGGGGGCGGATGCATCAGGGGCACAATCAGCCCCAGCATTTT.

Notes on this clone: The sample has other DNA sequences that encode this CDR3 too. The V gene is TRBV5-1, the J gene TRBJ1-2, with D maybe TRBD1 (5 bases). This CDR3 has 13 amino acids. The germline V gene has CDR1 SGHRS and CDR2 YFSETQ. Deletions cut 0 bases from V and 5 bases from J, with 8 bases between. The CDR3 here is CASSLDGGYGYTF. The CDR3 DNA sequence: TGCGCCAGCAGCTTGGATGGGGGGTATGGCTACACCTTC.

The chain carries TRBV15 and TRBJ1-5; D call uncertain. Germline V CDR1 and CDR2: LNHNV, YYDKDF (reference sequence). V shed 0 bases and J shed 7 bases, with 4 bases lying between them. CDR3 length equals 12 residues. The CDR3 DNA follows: TGTGCCACCAGCAGAGATTACCAGCCCCAGCATTTT. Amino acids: CATSRDYQPQHF.

The CDR3 protein is CASSTGGTWDYGYTF. The CDR3 DNA reads as TGTGCCAGCAGTACCGGGGGGACTTGGGACTATGGCTACACCTTC. V gene TRBV6-5 combines with J gene TRBJ1-2; D is possibly TRBD1 (5 bases). CDR3 length: 15 amino acids. The V end lost 5 bases, the J end lost 3 bases, and 16 bases lay between the germline ends. Germline CDR1 is MNHEY and CDR2 is SVGAGI.

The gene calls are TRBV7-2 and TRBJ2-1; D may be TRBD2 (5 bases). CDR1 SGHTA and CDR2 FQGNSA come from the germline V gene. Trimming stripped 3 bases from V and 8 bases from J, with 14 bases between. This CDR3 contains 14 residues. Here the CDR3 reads CASSFSPGNHEQFF. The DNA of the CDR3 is TGTGCCAGCAGCTTCAGTCCGGGGAACCATGAGCAGTTCTTC. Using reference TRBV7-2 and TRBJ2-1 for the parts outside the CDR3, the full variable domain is GAGVSQSPSNKVTEKGKDVELRCDPISGHTALYWYRQSLGQGLEFLIYFQGNSAPDKSGLPSDRFSAERTGGSVSTLTIQRTQQEDSAVYLCASSFSPGNHEQFFGPGTRLTVL.

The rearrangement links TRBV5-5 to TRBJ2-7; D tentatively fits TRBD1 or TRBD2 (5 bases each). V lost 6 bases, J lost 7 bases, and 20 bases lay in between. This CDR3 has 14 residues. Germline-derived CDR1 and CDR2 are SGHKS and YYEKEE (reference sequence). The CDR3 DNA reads TGTGCCAGCACCAGACGGGACCCGATGAGGGAGCAGTACTTC. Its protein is CASTRRDPMREQYF. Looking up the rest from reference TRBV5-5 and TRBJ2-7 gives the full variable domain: DAGVTQSPTHLIKTRGQQVTLRCSPISGHKSVSWYQQVLGQGPQFIFQYYEKEERGRGNFPDRFSARQFPNYSSELNVNALLLGDSALYLCASTRRDPMREQYFGPGTRLTVT.

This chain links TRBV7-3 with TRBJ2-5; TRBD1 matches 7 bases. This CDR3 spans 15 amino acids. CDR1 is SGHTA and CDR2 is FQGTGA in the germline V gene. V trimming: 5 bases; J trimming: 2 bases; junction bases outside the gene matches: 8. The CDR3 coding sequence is TGTGCCAGCAGCGTATCAGGGACAGAACAAGAGACCCAGTACTTC. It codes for CASSVSGTEQETQYF.

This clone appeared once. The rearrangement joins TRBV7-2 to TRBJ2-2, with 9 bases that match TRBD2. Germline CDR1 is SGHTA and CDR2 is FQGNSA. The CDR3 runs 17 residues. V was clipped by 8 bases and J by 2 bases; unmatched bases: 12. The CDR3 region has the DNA TGTGCCAGCTCTGGGCCAGCGGGGGGATCAAACACCGGGGAGCTGTTTTTT. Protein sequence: CASSGPAGGSNTGELFF. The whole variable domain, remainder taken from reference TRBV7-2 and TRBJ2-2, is GAGVSQSPSNKVTEKGKDVELRCDPISGHTALYWYRQSLGQGLEFLIYFQGNSAPDKSGLPSDRFSAERTGGSVSTLTIQRTQQEDSAVYLCASSGPAGGSNTGELFFGEGSRLTVL.

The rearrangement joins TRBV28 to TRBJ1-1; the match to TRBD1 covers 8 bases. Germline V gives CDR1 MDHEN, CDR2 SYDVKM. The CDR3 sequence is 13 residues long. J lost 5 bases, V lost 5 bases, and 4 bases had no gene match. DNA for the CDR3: TGTGCCAGCAGTCCCAGGGGGCGGACTGAAGCTTTCTTT. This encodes CASSPRGRTEAFF.

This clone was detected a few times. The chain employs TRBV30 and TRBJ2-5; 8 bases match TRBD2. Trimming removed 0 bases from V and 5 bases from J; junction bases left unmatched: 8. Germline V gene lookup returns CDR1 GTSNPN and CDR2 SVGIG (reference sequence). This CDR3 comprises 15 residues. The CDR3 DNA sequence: TGTGCCTGGAGTGTAGCGGGGGCTCAAGTGGAGACCCAGTACTTC. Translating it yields CAWSVAGAQVETQYF.

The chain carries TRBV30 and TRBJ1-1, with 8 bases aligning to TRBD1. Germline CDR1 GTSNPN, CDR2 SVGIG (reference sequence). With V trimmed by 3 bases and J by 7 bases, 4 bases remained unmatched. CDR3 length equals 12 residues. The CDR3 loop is CAWSRQGHEAFF. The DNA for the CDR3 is TGTGCCTGGAGCCGACAGGGGCATGAAGCTTTCTTT.

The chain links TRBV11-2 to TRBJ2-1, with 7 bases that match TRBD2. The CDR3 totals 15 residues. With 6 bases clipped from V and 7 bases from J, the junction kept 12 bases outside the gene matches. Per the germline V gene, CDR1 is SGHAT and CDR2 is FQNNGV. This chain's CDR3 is CASSRVPGGRNEQFF. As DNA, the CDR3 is TGTGCCAGCAGTCGTGTACCCGGGGGGAGGAATGAGCAGTTCTTC.

The CDR3 sequence is CASSGRTAPNTEAFF. The CDR3 nucleotides read TGTGCCAGCAGCGGCCGGACGGCCCCTAACACTGAAGCTTTCTTT. This chain uses TRBV5-6 with TRBJ1-1, with D unclear. The CDR3 has 15 residues. The germline V and J ends were trimmed by 4 bases and 2 bases, with 15 bases remaining between them. Germline V gene sequence: CDR1 SGHDT, CDR2 YYEEEE.

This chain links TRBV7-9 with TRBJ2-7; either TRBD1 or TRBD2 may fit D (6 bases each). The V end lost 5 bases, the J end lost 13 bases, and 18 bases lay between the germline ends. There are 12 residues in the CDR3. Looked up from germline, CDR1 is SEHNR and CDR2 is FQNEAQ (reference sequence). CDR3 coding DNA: TGTGCCAGCAGCCGAGGGGGAGGCACTCTTTACTTC. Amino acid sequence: CASSRGGGTLYF. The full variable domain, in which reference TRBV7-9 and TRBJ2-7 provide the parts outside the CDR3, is DTGVSQNPRHKITKRGQNVTFRCDPISEHNRLYWYRQTLGQGPEFLTYFQNEAQLEKSRLLSDRFSAERPKGSFSTLEIQRTEQGDSAMYLCASSRGGGTLYFGPGTRLTVT.

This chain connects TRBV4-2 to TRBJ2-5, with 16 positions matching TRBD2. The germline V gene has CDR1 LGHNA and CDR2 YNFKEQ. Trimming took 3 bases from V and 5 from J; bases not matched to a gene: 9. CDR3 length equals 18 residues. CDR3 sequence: CASSQVPGLAGGLETQYF. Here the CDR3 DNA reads TGTGCCAGCAGCCAGGTCCCGGGACTAGCGGGGGGGCTGGAGACCCAGTACTTC.